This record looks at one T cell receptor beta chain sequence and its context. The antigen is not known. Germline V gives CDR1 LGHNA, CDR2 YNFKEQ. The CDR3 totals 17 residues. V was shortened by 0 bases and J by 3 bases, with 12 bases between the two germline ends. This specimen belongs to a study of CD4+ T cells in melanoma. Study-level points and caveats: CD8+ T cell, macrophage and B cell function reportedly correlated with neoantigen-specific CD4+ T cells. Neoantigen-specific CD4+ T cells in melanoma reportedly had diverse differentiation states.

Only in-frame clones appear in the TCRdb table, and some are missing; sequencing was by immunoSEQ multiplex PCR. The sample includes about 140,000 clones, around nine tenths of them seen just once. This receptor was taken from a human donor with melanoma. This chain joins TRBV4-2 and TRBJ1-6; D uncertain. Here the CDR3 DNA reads TGTGCCAGCAGCCAAGAGCCCGGCGGGAACTATAATTCACCCCTCCACTTT. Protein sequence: CASSQEPGGNYNSPLHF.